Each of the 30 T cell receptor beta chains below was sequenced from the same sample in a study of T cell responses to AZD1222 COVID-19 vaccine. Here immunoSEQ multiplex PCR was the method, and the copy in TCRdb shows in-frame clones only, minus some. Altogether 90,000 to 150,000 clones are present, approximately 90% being singletons, with the ten largest covering just over 2.5%. Sample: peripheral blood, taken 28 days after the second AZD1222 dose. These receptors were collected from an adult who received the AZD1222 COVID-19 vaccine.

The chain uses TRBV5-6 and TRBJ2-7, with a weak D call TRBD2 (5 bases). V was pared by 4 bases and J by 0 bases, with 14 bases between. This CDR3 comprises 15 residues. Germline V gene lookup returns CDR1 SGHDT and CDR2 YYEEEE. As DNA, the CDR3 is TGTGCCAGCAGCATGGACTTCCGCAGCTCCTACGAGCAGTACTTC. Its protein product is CASSMDFRSSYEQYF.

This chain links TRBV3-1 (or the pseudogene TRBV3-2) with TRBJ2-5, with 9 nucleotides matching TRBD2. This CDR3 has 17 residues. Germline trimming cut 0 bases from V and 2 bases from J; bases unmatched to any gene: 7. Germline V gene sequence: CDR1 LGHDT, CDR2 YNNKEL (reference sequence). The CDR3 coding sequence is TGTGCCAGCAGCCAAGATCTGGCGGGGGGGACTCAAGAGACCCAGTACTTC. This sequence encodes CASSQDLAGGTQETQYF.

The chain combines TRBV5-1 with TRBJ2-3, with 8 bases lining up with TRBD2. With 1 base clipped from V and 0 bases from J, the junction kept 7 bases outside the gene matches. The germline V gene encodes CDR1 SGHRS and CDR2 YFSETQ. The CDR3 sequence is 17 residues long. In DNA, the CDR3 is TGCGCCAGCAGCTTGACACAGCGGGGGAGCAGCACAGATACGCAGTATTTT. Protein: CASSLTQRGSSTDTQYF.

The rearrangement uses TRBV6-1 and TRBJ1-5, with D perhaps matching TRBD1 (5 bases). CDR1 MNHNS and CDR2 SASEGT come from the germline V gene. The length of the CDR3 is 14 residues. Trimming pared 2 bases from V and 6 bases from J, leaving 11 bases between. Here the CDR3 DNA reads TGTGCCAGCAGTGAAAACGGGGGATCTCAGCCCCAGCATTTT. Its protein is CASSENGGSQPQHF.

With respect to this clone: Relative to the germline gene, one junction end is altered; a read error may explain this. The gene calls are TRBV2 and TRBJ2-7; possible D gene TRBD2, 6 bases. The CDR3 is 15 residues long. The germline V gene encodes CDR1 SNHLY and CDR2 FYNNEI. CDR3 sequence reads: CASRLEGTVVRGLPF. In DNA, the CDR3 is TGTGCCAGCAGGTTGGAGGGTACCGTTGTGCGGGGTCTGCCTTTC.

The chain uses TRBV19 and TRBJ1-3; TRBD1 agrees at 8 bases. This CDR3 has 18 residues. V shed 7 bases and J 2 bases; nucleotides not matched to a gene: 16. CDR1 LNHDA and CDR2 SQIVND come from the germline V gene (reference sequence). CDR3 in amino acids: CASTILGRTGKAGNTIYF. Here the CDR3 DNA reads TGTGCCAGTACCATATTGGGTCGGACAGGGAAGGCTGGAAACACCATATATTTT.

This sequence joins TRBV7-6 and TRBJ1-5; 9 bases are a match to TRBD1. CDR3 length: 15 amino acids. Germline CDR1 and CDR2: SGHVS and FNYEAQ. V lost 3 bases, J lost 7 bases, and 7 bases stayed unmatched. The CDR3 DNA follows: TGTGCCAGCAGCTTGTCCGGGACAGGGTTCCAGCCCCAGCATTTT. Translating gives CASSLSGTGFQPQHF.

V usage is TRBV7-8 and J usage is TRBJ2-7; no definite D call. Germline V gene lookup returns CDR1 SGHVS and CDR2 FQNEAQ. CDR3 length: 15 residues. Trimming left V 5 bases short and J 1 base short, with 15 bases between. CDR3 sequence reads: CASSPGRSSSYEQYF. The CDR3 coding sequence is TGTGCCAGCAGCCCCGGACGGAGCAGTTCCTACGAGCAGTACTTC.

The V gene is TRBV5-1, the J gene TRBJ2-5; 9 nucleotides align to TRBD2. The CDR3 runs 15 residues. V lost 2 bases, J lost 0 bases, and 2 bases stayed unmatched. Germline V lookup: CDR1 SGHRS, CDR2 YFSETQ. CDR3 in DNA: TGCGCCAGCAGCTTTGCGGGGGGGAACCAAGAGACCCAGTACTTC. Amino acid sequence: CASSFAGGNQETQYF.

The count of this clone is one. The chain couples TRBV19 to TRBJ1-1; 7 bases are shared with TRBD1. CDR1 LNHDA and CDR2 SQIVND come from the germline V gene (reference sequence). The CDR3 spans 15 residues. The trim removed 5 bases at V and 1 base at J, leaving 7 bases unmatched. CDR3 protein: CASSPRAGGNTEAFF. The CDR3 bases are TGTGCCAGTAGTCCCCGGGCAGGGGGGAACACTGAAGCTTTCTTT.

This sequence joins TRBV21-1 and TRBJ1-5. TRBV21-1 is designated a pseudogene. The CDR3 consists of 17 residues. The CDR3 spells CASSKSGPGGSNQPQHF. Here the CDR3 DNA reads TGTGCCAGCAGCAAAAGTGGCCCCGGGGGGAGCAATCAGCCCCAGCATTTT.

The V gene is TRBV19, the J gene TRBJ1-2; D remains ambiguous. CDR3 length: 13 residues. CDR1 is LNHDA, CDR2 SQIVND, per germline (reference sequence). V was clipped by 3 bases and J by 8 bases, with 13 bases between them. The CDR3 DNA reads TGTGCCAGTAGTATGGTCATCCCAGGAGGCTACACCTTC. Amino acids: CASSMVIPGGYTF.

The V and J genes are TRBV7-6 and TRBJ2-5; no firm D call. CDR1 and CDR2 from the germline V gene are SGHVS and FNYEAQ. CDR3 size: 12 residues. V was clipped by 4 bases and J by 5 bases, with 8 bases between them. The CDR3, as DNA: TGTGCCAGCAGCTCCCGGATGGAGACCCAGTACTTC. Protein product: CASSSRMETQYF.

The chain has TRBV30 and TRBJ2-3; the match to TRBD2 covers 8 bases. The CDR3 consists of 16 residues. Losses at the gene ends were 5 bases for V and 0 bases for J; bases not matched to a gene: 10. In germline, CDR1 is GTSNPN, CDR2 SVGIG (reference sequence). The CDR3 here is CAWVPGGGLSTDTQYF. Here the CDR3 DNA reads TGTGCCTGGGTTCCCGGGGGGGGGCTTAGCACAGATACGCAGTATTTT. The entire variable domain, with the rest obtained from reference TRBV30 and TRBJ2-3, is as follows: SQTIHQWPATLVQPVGSPLSLECTVEGTSNPNLYWYRQAAGRGLQLLFYSVGIGQISSEVPQNLSASRPQDRQFILSSKKLLLSDSGFYLCAWVPGGGLSTDTQYFGPGTRLTVL.

This clone showed up just once. The V gene is TRBV18, the J gene TRBJ2-7, with TRBD1 matching 7 bases. The CDR3 is 15 residues long. Looked up from germline, CDR1 is KGHSH and CDR2 is LQKENI. Germline trimming cut 1 base from V and 2 bases from J; bases unmatched to any gene: 5. The CDR3 coding sequence is TGTGCCAGCTCACCACGACAGGGTGAAGCCTACGAGCAGTACTTC. Translating it yields CASSPRQGEAYEQYF.

The CDR3 is CASSLDRDTGAFF. CDR3 coding DNA: TGTGCCAGCAGCTTGGACAGGGACACAGGAGCTTTCTTT. The V gene is TRBV7-9, the J gene TRBJ1-1; TRBD1 agrees at 8 bases. CDR3 length: 13 amino acids. The V and J ends lost 3 bases and 10 bases, in that order; junction bases with no gene match: 7. Germline assignment: CDR1 SEHNR and CDR2 FQNEAQ (reference sequence). Combining the CDR3 with reference TRBV7-9 and TRBJ1-1 gives the whole variable domain DTGVSQNPRHKITKRGQNVTFRCDPISEHNRLYWYRQTLGQGPEFLTYFQNEAQLEKSRLLSDRFSAERPKGSFSTLEIQRTEQGDSAMYLCASSLDRDTGAFFGQGTRLTVV.

The chain has TRBV25-1 and TRBJ2-7, with 8 bases identical to TRBD2. Trimming cost V 5 bases and J 12 bases; bases outside gene matches: 9. This CDR3 contains 12 residues. Germline lookup yields CDR1 MGHDK and CDR2 SYGVNS. The CDR3 DNA sequence: TGTGCCAGCAGTCCCGGGGGGGCAGCATTGTACTTC. Amino acids: CASSPGGAALYF.

In its sample, this clone was seen a few times. CDR3 coding DNA: TGTGCCAGCAGGACAGGGTCTACGAAGCAGTACTTC. This translates into CASRTGSTKQYF. This chain uses TRBV27 with TRBJ2-7, with TRBD1 identical over 7 bases. After removal of 6 bases from V and 8 bases from J, the junction contained 7 bases not matched to a gene. The germline CDR1 and CDR2 sequences are MNHEY and SMNVEV (reference sequence). The length of the CDR3 is 12 residues.

This clone came up a few times. The chain is built from TRBV4-3 and TRBJ1-2; D perhaps matches TRBD1 (5 bases). CDR1 is LGHNA and CDR2 is YSLEER in the germline V gene. V was clipped by 1 base and J by 2 bases, with 17 bases between them. This CDR3 region has 17 residues. This CDR3 is CASSQGGRTPRNYGYTF. CDR3 DNA: TGCGCCAGCAGCCAAGGGGGTAGGACACCCAGGAACTATGGCTACACCTTC.

The chain links TRBV25-1 to TRBJ1-1; D may be TRBD1 (6 bases). Germline CDR1 MGHDK, CDR2 SYGVNS. V lost 8 bases and J lost 4, with 17 bases in between. This CDR3 spans 14 amino acids. The CDR3 region is CASLGGVIGTEAFF. The CDR3 nucleotides are TGTGCCAGCCTAGGGGGTGTGATAGGCACTGAAGCTTTCTTT.

The CDR3 reads CASSPTGKNEQYF. CDR3 sequence (DNA): TGTGCCAGCAGCCCGACAGGGAAGAACGAGCAGTACTTC. This rearrangement joins TRBV9 to TRBJ2-7; 7 bases agree with TRBD1. CDR3 length equals 13 residues. V dropped 4 bases and J dropped 5; count of bases not matched to a gene: 6. CDR1 is SGDLS, CDR2 YYNGEE, per germline.

V is TRBV6-2 or TRBV6-3 and J is TRBJ1-3; D not certain. Germline values: CDR1 MNHEY, CDR2 SVGEGT. CDR3 size: 17 residues. V dropped 2 bases and J dropped 1 base, with 15 bases sitting between them. The CDR3 reads CASSYPGHSSSGNTIYF. In DNA, the CDR3 is TGTGCCAGCAGTTACCCCGGGCACAGCTCATCTGGAAACACCATATATTTT.

The V call is TRBV30, the J call TRBJ1-2; D gene ambiguous. The CDR3 contains 12 residues. Germline CDR1 reads GTSNPN; CDR2 reads SVGIG (reference sequence). V was cut by 0 bases and J by 7 bases, with 9 bases left in between. CDR3 amino acids: CAWSVVRVGYTF. The CDR3 bases are TGTGCCTGGAGTGTAGTGAGGGTTGGCTACACCTTC.

CDR3 sequence: CASSRSSTSGNTIYF. The DNA for the CDR3 is TGTGCCAGCAGCCGTAGCTCGACCTCTGGAAACACCATATATTTT. This chain uses TRBV7-2 with TRBJ1-3; D is undetermined. Germline CDR1 SGHTA, CDR2 FQGNSA. The germline V and J ends were trimmed by 5 bases and 0 bases, with 11 bases remaining between them. CDR3 length: 15 amino acids.

The chain links TRBV19 to TRBJ2-7, with D possibly TRBD1 on 6 matching bases. The germline V and J ends were trimmed by 7 bases and 7 bases, with 14 bases remaining between them. The CDR3 covers 12 residues. CDR1 and CDR2 (germline): LNHDA, SQIVND (reference sequence). The CDR3 coding sequence is TGTGCCAGTACTACAGGGCCCGGGGAGCAGTACTTC. It specifies CASTTGPGEQYF.

This clone came up once. The V and J genes are TRBV19 and TRBJ2-5; D is uncertain. The germline V and J ends were trimmed by 4 bases and 1 base, with 10 bases remaining between them. The length of the CDR3 is 14 residues. In germline, CDR1 is LNHDA, CDR2 SQIVND (reference sequence). In nucleotides, the CDR3 is TGTGCCAGTAGTACTTCTAGTTTCCAAGAGACCCAGTACTTC. Protein: CASSTSSFQETQYF.

The V and J genes are TRBV6-6 and TRBJ1-2; the match to TRBD1 covers 8 bases. The CDR3 is 14 residues long. The trim removed 7 bases at V and 2 bases at J, leaving 6 bases unmatched. Germline V gene data show CDR1 as MNHNY and CDR2 as SVGAGI (reference sequence). The CDR3 region is CASTKGTGNYGYTF. CDR3 nucleotides: TGTGCCAGCACCAAAGGGACAGGAAACTATGGCTACACCTTC.

This chain links TRBV6-2 or TRBV6-3 with TRBJ1-2; D gene uncertain. CDR1 and CDR2 from the germline V gene are MNHEY and SVGEGT. Trimming took off 0 bases at V and 8 bases at J, with 7 bases between the two ends. The CDR3 has 12 amino acids. This CDR3 is CASSYSSGGYTF. In DNA, the CDR3 is TGTGCCAGCAGTTACTCTTCCGGCGGCTACACCTTC.

The V call is TRBV19, the J call TRBJ2-1, with D possibly being TRBD1 or TRBD2 (6 bases each). The ends were cut back, 7 bases at V and 0 bases at J, with 16 bases in the middle. CDR1 is LNHDA, CDR2 SQIVND, per germline (reference sequence). This CDR3 spans 16 amino acids. CDR3 protein: CASTTRGESSYNEQFF. In DNA form, the CDR3 reads TGTGCCAGTACCACTAGGGGGGAGAGCTCCTACAATGAGCAGTTCTTC.

The chain is built from TRBV18 and TRBJ2-1; maybe TRBD2 (5 bases). Trimming stripped 3 bases from V and 10 bases from J, with 10 bases between. The CDR3 is 12 amino acids. Germline lookup yields CDR1 KGHSH and CDR2 LQKENI. CDR3 coding DNA: TGTGCCAGCTCACCCGCGGGTAGCGAGCAGTTCTTC. It yields the protein CASSPAGSEQFF. The full variable domain, rest sourced from reference TRBV18 and TRBJ2-1, is NAGVMQNPRHLVRRRGQEARLRCSPMKGHSHVYWYRQLPEEGLKFMVYLQKENIIDESGMPKERFSAEFPKEGPSILRIQQVVRGDSAAYFCASSPAGSEQFFGPGTRLTVL.